The source of this T cell receptor beta chain is a study of T-cell memory formation after mild COVID-19. At the level of the study: Each donor largely had its own TCR clusters. Findings and limits, study-wide: Pre-infection memory showed some responding clones, and this suggested that cross-reactive memory joined. Clones that contracted from day 15 to 85 were balanced CD4/CD8, while later expanders leaned CD4+.

Only a few counts were recorded for this clonotype. The antigen remains unidentified. Germline V gene sequence: CDR1 DFQATT, CDR2 SNEGSKA (reference sequence). This CDR3 is 15 amino acids long. V lost 0 bases to trimming and J lost 7 bases, with 15 bases between them. 5'RACE, which relied on constant-segment primers, yielded TCR alpha and TCR beta cDNA libraries carrying sample barcodes and UMIs. TCRdb processed the 5' RACE reads anew with MiXCR; each CDR3 protein has one entry. The sample holds around 200,000 distinct CDR3 sequences, under 20% seen once. This TCR was recovered from an adult woman who had mild COVID-19 (a few samples of this study predate the infection). Cell type and time point are not known. The chain links TRBV20-1 to TRBJ1-4; tentative D call: TRBD1 (6 bases). The specimen sequenced was PBMCs or a T cell subset sorted from them (not recorded which). DNA of the CDR3: TGCAGTGCTAGAGATTATGGCAGGGGAGGTGAAAAACTGTTTTTT. Translation: CSARDYGRGGEKLFF.